These T cell receptor beta chains were read from a single sample in a study of T cell responses to AZD1222 COVID-19 vaccine. Clones were read by immunoSEQ multiplex PCR, and TCRdb kept only the in-frame ones, dropping some. In the table there are 150,000 to 180,000 clones, roughly nine tenths of which are singletons. Sequencing used peripheral blood, obtained on day 0 of MenACWY control vaccination. The receptors come from an adult in good health. CDR3s include the opening cysteine and the closing phenylalanine or tryptophan.

V: TRBV13; J: TRBJ2-6; CDR3: CASSLMGSGANVLTF
V: TRBV5-1; J: TRBJ1-6; CDR3: CASSPRLSYNSPLHF
V: TRBV18; J: TRBJ1-5; CDR3: CASSPGTRGNQPQHF
V: TRBV19; J: TRBJ1-5; CDR3: CGTGRDSNQPQHF
V: TRBV7-8; J: TRBJ2-7; CDR3: CASSREPSSYEQYF
V: TRBV18; J: TRBJ1-1; CDR3: CASSPEQGLNTEAFF
V: TRBV28; J: TRBJ1-4; CDR3: CASSSSGGRFEKLFF
V: TRBV5-1; J: TRBJ1-1; CDR3: CASSPGGRAGRNTEAFF
V: TRBV4-3; J: TRBJ2-2; CDR3: CASSPPGWSTGELFF
V: TRBV5-6; J: TRBJ2-3; CDR3: CASSLYAGGLTDTQYF
V: TRBV6-5; J: TRBJ1-5; CDR3: CASTSGQGAQPQHF
V: TRBV5-1; J: TRBJ2-2; CDR3: CASSSQLAARLTNTGELFF
V: TRBV12-3/TRBV12-4; J: TRBJ1-5; CDR3: CASTTGESQPQHF
V: TRBV5-5; J: TRBJ2-7; CDR3: CASSLVGVRSYEQYF
V: TRBV9; J: TRBJ1-1; CDR3: CASSARTGNTEAFF
V: TRBV3-1/TRBV3-2; J: TRBJ1-6; CDR3: CASSQLGGVGSSPLHF
V: TRBV6-5; J: TRBJ1-1; CDR3: CASSYSVGTNTEAFF
V: TRBV28; J: TRBJ2-7; CDR3: CASSSLDRNSYEQYF
V: TRBV27; J: TRBJ1-4; CDR3: CASSNAGSEKLFF
V: TRBV5-1; J: TRBJ2-5; CDR3: CASSPSWYQETQYF
V: TRBV30; J: TRBJ2-3; CDR3: CAWSVWTGTSTDTQYF
V: TRBV14; J: TRBJ1-6; CDR3: CASSRGRDTPNSPLHF
V: TRBV7-9; J: TRBJ2-7; CDR3: CASSLEGGAILEQYF
V: TRBV5-1; J: TRBJ1-5; CDR3: CASSPGVQGGPPQHF
V: TRBV1; J: TRBJ1-5; CDR3: CTSSQDKDRKSNQPQHF
V: TRBV5-5; J: TRBJ1-5; CDR3: CASSFGENQPQHF
V: TRBV19; J: TRBJ1-2; CDR3: CASSTWQGYGYTF
V: TRBV3-1/TRBV3-2; J: TRBJ2-3; CDR3: CASSQAGWSTDTQYF
V: TRBV28; J: TRBJ1-2; CDR3: CASYFGFRANYGYTF
V: TRBV7-9; J: TRBJ2-3; CDR3: CASSLGLAGGVEDTQYF
V: TRBV5-6; J: TRBJ1-4; CDR3: CASSPGTGHEKLFF
V: TRBV27; J: TRBJ1-3; CDR3: CASSRQGSNTIYF
V: TRBV7-2; J: TRBJ1-1; CDR3: CASSKRLLIPGDDTEAFF
V: TRBV30; J: TRBJ2-7; CDR3: CAWSALVYEQYF
V: TRBV29-1; J: TRBJ1-1; CDR3: CSVEGGTGALPEAFF
V: TRBV3-1/TRBV3-2; J: TRBJ1-5; CDR3: CASSQGQVRQPQHF
V: TRBV11-2; J: TRBJ1-1; CDR3: CASSPEGDLMNTEAFF
V: TRBV6-1; J: TRBJ1-2; CDR3: CASSEAVRDYGYTF
V: TRBV11-3; J: TRBJ2-7; CDR3: CASSLDGDSYEQYF
V: TRBV3-1/TRBV3-2; J: TRBJ1-2; CDR3: CASGATGPGDYGYTF
V: TRBV24-1; J: TRBJ2-1; CDR3: CATSDYSGLQFF
V: TRBV7-9; J: TRBJ1-1; CDR3: CASSFDGGTEAFF
V: TRBV6-1; J: TRBJ1-5; CDR3: CASSERGDQPQHF
V: TRBV6-5; J: TRBJ2-7; CDR3: CASGEGSSYEQYF
V: TRBV19; J: .; CDR3: CASSGGRAQYF